Described below is a single T cell receptor beta chain sequence and its context. Germline V gene data show CDR1 as WSHSY and CDR2 as SAAADI. The CDR3 runs to 18 residues. After removal of 3 bases from V and 7 bases from J, the junction contained 16 bases not matched to a gene. The protocol was immunoSEQ multiplex PCR, while the TCRdb copy is restricted to in-frame clones and leaves out a portion. The table records some 200,000 clones, less than 85% of them present only once. The sample originates from a study of blood T cell repertoires in COVID-19. The overall study: The samples span acute and convalescent COVID-19 from the United States, Italy and Spain.

The receptor's source is a woman of 80 years or more with COVID-19, enrolled during active disease. The gene calls are TRBV10-2 and TRBJ2-5, with TRBD2 matching over 11 bases. The sample comprised peripheral blood. The CDR3 here is CASSDGTSGLGGVGTQYF. The DNA of the CDR3 is TGCGCCAGCAGTGATGGGACTAGCGGCCTTGGGGGGGTTGGGACCCAGTACTTC.